This TCR beta chain was captured in a study of cytomegalovirus exposure and HLA in healthy donors (dated by TCRdb to about 2017). Looking at the study overall: An earlier analysis of 587 of the donors reported about 300 Gb of sequence data and roughly 120 million unique TCR beta sequences obtained from about 200 million T cells. About 300 gigabases of sequencing data and tens of millions of unique TCR sequences were included in an early release covering roughly 600 HLA-typed donors. The genetic ancestry cluster associated with self-reported Caucasian donors included 70% to 85% of the approximately 430 genotyped donors. The aim of the study was to test whether cataloging public T cell receptors could identify signatures of past pathogen exposure. The T cell repertoires of 700 or so subjects were profiled by immunosequencing and related to cytomegalovirus serostatus. A separate validation cohort of 90 to 150 different subjects was used in addition to the approximately 670-subject first cohort. To predict cytomegalovirus infection status, the study combined high-throughput TCR immunosequencing, statistical association of individual TCRs with disease status, and machine learning. A later analysis re-examined previously published TCR beta repertoires from about 700 donors and added high-resolution HLA genotyping to investigate patterns of TCR occurrence. The later analysis used no new phenotypic data to find candidate immune exposures, relying instead on TCR beta sequences and their occurrence across donors. An earlier analysis of approximately 640 of the donors applied high-throughput TCR beta sequencing to assess whether each TCR beta V gene segment acted as functional or pseudogenic. Donor age, sex, ethnicity and CMV serostatus were compiled alongside the repertoire data. A later genetic analysis took genome-wide SNP genotypes for about 55% of the 666 donors and used that subset as a discovery cohort. All discovery cohort repertoires had been generated using a single sequencing platform. Both class I and class II loci were covered by HLA typing, at four-digit resolution. Typing coverage differed by locus: A, B, C, DRB1 and DQB1 were typed in roughly 629-630 donors, DQA1 in approximately 520, DPA1 in nearly 610, and DPB1 in about 450. Roughly 5 DR-DQ haplotypes were handled as single units for association and clustering, since linkage in the cohort was strong. On average, approximately 250,000 unique TCR beta nucleotide sequences were sequenced per donor among 300 to 500 genotyped donors of the cohort, with approximately 18% of those sequences being non-productive.

The cohort was made up of about 670 healthy bone marrow donors. All cohort members were sampled while nominally healthy, although unrecorded immune exposures were likely present. The donor was CMV seropositive and belonged to the group of 250 to 350 seropositive cohort members. A peripheral blood sample was collected from each donor, and TCR beta sequencing was performed on peripheral blood mononuclear cells. Genomic DNA extraction from the blood cell samples was performed with the Qiagen DNeasy Blood Extraction Kit. The method behind the library was the immunoSEQ multiplex PCR assay. For the multiplex PCR, a mixture combining 60 forward primers for TCR Vbeta segments and 13 reverse primers for TCR Jbeta segments was used. Amplification of the CDR3 region of rearranged TCR beta genes was performed with a multiplex PCR assay on genomic DNA. The Illumina HiSeq System was used to sequence the amplified TCR beta libraries as 87-base-pair reads. Turning to the authors' computational methods: A later analysis counted tens of millions of unique TCR beta chains across the 640 or so repertoires, and some 11 million of these chains were shared by at least two donors. Raw reads were error-corrected and collapsed into unique sequences by a nearest-neighbor algorithm in which closely related sequences were merged to remove PCR and sequencing errors. CDR3 sequences were aligned to IMGT reference sequences to assign V, D and J gene segments. For a sequence to be retained, a match of at least six nucleotides was required to both a V gene segment and a J gene segment. Rearrangements were classified as productive when the CDR3 lacked stop codons and remained in frame with V and J, and all other rearrangements were classified as non-productive. CDR3 was defined according to IMGT convention as the region running from the second conserved V-encoded cysteine to the conserved J-encoded phenylalanine. The earlier analysis of 500 to 600 of the donors excluded sequences that lacked an unambiguous match to a single V gene segment. In an earlier analysis of about 590 of the donors, a V segment was called functional when productive rearrangements were above 56.7%, and segregating when the standard deviation between donors exceeded 5%. A statistical classification framework was built to diagnose cytomegalovirus status from the catalog of TCR beta chain sequences. In a later analysis, V and J genes were assigned by comparing TCR nucleotide sequences against IMGT/GENE-DB human TR gene sequences. A later analysis assigned CDR3 sequences and most-parsimonious VDJ recombination scenarios with the TCRdist pipeline. In a later analysis, each TCR beta chain was defined by its CDR3 amino acid sequence together with its V-gene family, and reads without a unique V-gene family were excluded. As a way to deal with suspected cross-contamination and a sequencing artifact, a later analysis dropped 640 or so nucleotide sequences that were highly shared and had low generation probability. For each public chain, a later analysis derived a clonal expansion index from normalized ranks of inferred template counts within each repertoire. In a later analysis, generation probabilities were computed using a VDJ recombination model fitted to out-of-frame rearrangements, and the results were checked against IGoR. In a later analysis, hypergeometric tests were used to score TCR-TCR, TCR-HLA and TCR-CMV co-occurrence, with a repertoire-size bias correction applied to TCR pairs. In a later analysis, false discovery rates were estimated by permuting HLA or CMV assignments 20 times. In a later analysis, co-occurring TCRs were grouped with DBSCAN, and TCRdist sequence similarity was added when clustering was performed within HLA-allele-positive subsets. For co-occurrence clustering, repertoires with fewer than 30,000 or more than 120,000 public chains were excluded, along with four to six repertoires with anomalous nucleotide sharing. In its TCRdb copy, this immuneACCESS table keeps in-frame sequences only and misses some clones. Where compared with another copy, unresolved V genes explain less than half of these, and the others have no known cause. Clonal size and the V and J genes are those of that table, whereas D and trimming came from the DNA. For this sample there are 95,000 to 130,000 clones; about four fifths appear just once. Approximately 4.5% of the sample rests with the top ten.

A note on this clone: Its antigen target is currently unknown. The input lacks base qualities; no much larger clone sits a single base away.

The research as a whole found: V-gene and J-gene trimming of TCR beta chains was associated with a missense DCLRE1C variant in a later genetic analysis, and the association was replicated in an independent cohort. According to a later analysis, most CMV-associated TCR beta chains appeared to be HLA-restricted, and the HLA associations seemed to be driven largely by CMV exposure. Assigning TCR associations to individual alleles was difficult when HLA alleles, especially DR and DQ, strongly co-occurred. A cluster of highly shared sequence variants was judged likely to represent a technical artifact of the sequencing pipeline. In both the original and validation cohorts, the classifier was reported to diagnose cytomegalovirus status with high specificity and sensitivity. Because HLA typing was unavailable for some donors at each locus, only the typed subset was used in association tests. A further reported finding was that TCR beta sequences accurately predicted the HLA-A and HLA-B alleles for most subjects in the first cohort. In a later analysis, HLA-associated TCR beta chains were found to be more clonally expanded and to have lower generation probabilities than equally common non-associated chains. The authors suggested that the approach could potentially be extended to other disease states and immunological phenotypes. A later analysis found that TCR association rates varied across HLA loci, with DRB1 alleles showing the most associated TCRs and HLA-C alleles the fewest. In a later genetic analysis, fewer N-insertions in productive TCRs were reported among donors in an Asian-associated ancestry cluster than the approximately 630-donor mean. Roughly uniform sequencing depth across donors was assumed in presence/absence analyses, although this assumption may not hold. Immune exposure information for the cohort was limited to CMV serostatus. The earlier analysis of 587 of the donors excluded roughly 17 rarely observed V segments, including chromosome 9 orphons, because counts were too low. Correlated functional status among segregating V segments might be attributable to linkage disequilibrium, but an unknown experimental factor could not be ruled out. A few of the identified cytomegalovirus-associated TCR beta chains were confirmed in vitro to be specific for cytomegalovirus antigens. Only TCR beta chains were sequenced in this cohort, and the absence of alpha or paired-chain data limited detectable features. A later analysis reported that several top co-occurrence clusters appeared linked to parvovirus B19, influenza, CMV and Epstein-Barr virus. While some public TCRs were present in many individuals, most TCR sequences turned up only very rarely across donors. In an earlier analysis of a few hundred of the donors, most TCR beta V segments were observed in productive rearrangements about 90% or about 30% of the time, broadly matching IMGT annotations. A total of 164 TCR beta chains were listed by the study as associated with cytomegalovirus. At a false discovery rate of 0.05, a later analysis linked some 17,000 TCR beta sequences to specific HLA alleles.

The sample was PBMCs. The sequence was obtained from a man younger than 45 in good health and CMV-seropositive.

The CDR3 corresponds to CASSPVASGNTGELFF. The bases read TGTGCCAGCTCACCAGTTGCTAGCGGGAACACCGGGGAGCTGTTTTTT. The chain is assembled from TRBV18 and TRBJ2-2, with 7 central nucleotides matching TRBD2. V is trimmed back by 2 bases and J by 1 base, and the junction contains 4 bases that no gene match accounts for. The CDR3, cysteine through phenylalanine, is 16 amino acids long. The only DNA kept is the CDR3, 48 bases in frame from the first base. Based on the germline V gene, the CDR1 and CDR2 sequences are KGHSH and LQKENI.